Listed below are T cell receptor beta chains from one sample, sequenced in a study of blood T cells in healthy people across ages. In TCRdb, the 5' RACE reads were re-called with MiXCR into one record per CDR3 protein. The data contain about 970,000 distinct CDR3 sequences, 45% to 60% of them singletons. Sequencing input: blood. These receptors all stem from a woman aged 60-75 years in good health. Both conserved end residues are part of each CDR3. A D gene is named only where the DNA matches it firmly. Expanded clones are given a class, and other clones once, few, many or no size at all.

J,V,D,size,DNA,CDR3
TRBJ1-2,TRBV29-1,-,many,TGCAGCGGCGAGGGGGACTATGGCTACACCTTC,CSGEGDYGYTF
TRBJ2-7,TRBV20-1,TRBD2,-,TGCAGTGCTAGAGATCCTTCGGGGGGGTTCTACGAGCAGTACTTC,CSARDPSGGFYEQYF
TRBJ1-2,TRBV7-2,-,-,TGTGCCAGCAGCTTAGCTGGGTCTGAGGGCTACACCTTC,CASSLAGSEGYTF
TRBJ1-2,TRBV29-1,-,-,TGCAGCGTAACGGGGACGCGAGGCTACACCTTC,CSVTGTRGYTF
TRBJ2-1,TRBV20-1,-,few,TGCAGTGCTAGACCGACCTCTAGCGCGACCTACAATGAGCAGTTCTTC,CSARPTSSATYNEQFF
TRBJ1-5,TRBV12-3/TRBV12-4,-,few,TGTGCCAGCAGGGTAGGTAGGGAAAACAATCAGCCCCAGCATTTT,CASRVGRENNQPQHF
TRBJ2-1,TRBV4-3,-,few,TGCGCCAGCAGCCAACTAGCGAACCCTATTGTGTTCTTC,CASSQLANPIVFF
TRBJ2-7,TRBV15,-,-,TGTGCCACCAGCAGAGATGGGGGCCGCTCCTCCTACGAGCAGTACTTC,CATSRDGGRSSYEQYF
TRBJ2-7,TRBV4-2,-,-,TGTGCCAGCACCATACAGGGGGGGACGTCCTACGAGCAGTACTTC,CASTIQGGTSYEQYF
TRBJ2-7,TRBV11-2,-,-,TGTGCCAGCAGCTTATGGGACAATAGCGTCTACGAGCAGTACTTC,CASSLWDNSVYEQYF
TRBJ1-2,TRBV7-9,TRBD1,-,TGTGCCAGCAGACACCAGGGGGCGGGTGGCTACACCTTC,CASRHQGAGGYTF
TRBJ1-2,TRBV12-3/TRBV12-4,-,-,TGTGCCAGCTGTCGGGGCTATGGCTACACCTTC,CASCRGYGYTF
TRBJ2-7,TRBV6-5,TRBD2,-,TGTGCCAGCAGTTACTCGACTAGCCTGAACGAGCAGTACTTC,CASSYSTSLNEQYF
TRBJ2-7,TRBV15,-,few,TGTGCCACCAGCAGCGCGGGGAGGAGCTCCTACGAGCAGTACTTC,CATSSAGRSSYEQYF
TRBJ2-3,TRBV3-1,-,-,TGTGCCAGCAGCCCCGGGGTGTTCCTGGGCACGGATACGCAGTATTTT,CASSPGVFLGTDTQYF
TRBJ2-1,TRBV12-3/TRBV12-4,-,-,TGTGCCAGCAGTTTCGGACAGCGCTCCAATGAGCAGTTCTTC,CASSFGQRSNEQFF
TRBJ1-1,TRBV2,-,-,TGTGCCAGCAGTACTTACAAGGACACTGAAGCTTTCTTT,CASSTYKDTEAFF
TRBJ1-2,TRBV30,-,few,TGTGCCTGGAGCAGGGAAGTTGGCTATGGCTACACCTTC,CAWSREVGYGYTF
TRBJ2-6,TRBV7-9,-,-,TGTGCCGGTCTTCGTGCTGGGGCCAACGTCCTGACTTTC,CAGLRAGANVLTF
TRBJ1-2,TRBV4-3,-,-,TGCGCCAGCAGCCCCTCCCCCTCAGACAGGACCTATGGCTACACCTTC,CASSPSPSDRTYGYTF
TRBJ2-7,TRBV5-1,-,-,TGCGCCAGCAGGGGGGGCAAGGCCGAGCAGTACTTC,CASRGGKAEQYF
TRBJ2-3,TRBV3-1,-,few,TGTGCCAGCAGCCATTACAGCGGAGAACCCACAGATACGCAGTATTTT,CASSHYSGEPTDTQYF
TRBJ2-1,TRBV6-2/TRBV6-3,-,few,TGTGCCAGCAGCCCCCTATGGAAGCGGCAGTTCTTC,CASSPLWKRQFF
TRBJ1-6,TRBV28,-,few,TGTGCCAGCAGTGTTGACCTTAATTCACCCCTCCACTTT,CASSVDLNSPLHF
TRBJ2-3,TRBV30,TRBD1,few,TGTGCCTGGAGTCCGACAGGGGGCACAGATACGCAGTATTTT,CAWSPTGGTDTQYF
TRBJ2-1,TRBV15,-,-,TGTGCCACCAGCCTGATTGGGGGTTCCAATGAGCAGTTCTTC,CATSLIGGSNEQFF
TRBJ2-7,TRBV20-1,TRBD2,-,TGCAGTGCTACCCCAAGCGGGAAGAACCGGGACGAGCAGTACTTC,CSATPSGKNRDEQYF
TRBJ2-5,TRBV29-1,-,few,TGCAGCGTTGAAGCGATGGGGAGCCCACAAGAGACCCAGTACTTC,CSVEAMGSPQETQYF
TRBJ1-2,TRBV7-2,-,few,TGTGCCAGCAGCGCAGTGCGGGGGGATGGCTACACCTTC,CASSAVRGDGYTF
TRBJ2-7,TRBV28,-,-,TGTGCCAGCGCTCTTATTAAGAAGAGATGCGAGCAGTACTTC,CASALIKKRCEQYF
TRBJ2-3,TRBV2,TRBD2,-,TGTGCCAGCAGCTTCTTCCTAGCGGGGGGAGCAGATACGCAGTATTTT,CASSFFLAGGADTQYF
TRBJ1-1,TRBV25-1,-,-,TGTGCCAGCAGTGCGGTCACTGAAGCTTTCTTT,CASSAVTEAFF
TRBJ2-1,TRBV20-1,TRBD1,-,TGCAGTGCTAGAGAGGACAGGGGATACAATGAGCAGTTCTTC,CSAREDRGYNEQFF
TRBJ2-3,TRBV11-2,TRBD2,-,TGTGCCACCCAGATAGCGGGAGGGCCGGATACGCAGTATTTT,CATQIAGGPDTQYF
TRBJ2-7,TRBV28,-,-,TGTGCCAGCAGTTTATGGGGGGCATTGGCTGGGCAGTACTTC,CASSLWGALAGQYF
TRBJ2-7,TRBV3-1,-,-,TGTGCCAGCAGCCAAGGACGAAACGTAGGCTACGAGCAGTACTTC,CASSQGRNVGYEQYF